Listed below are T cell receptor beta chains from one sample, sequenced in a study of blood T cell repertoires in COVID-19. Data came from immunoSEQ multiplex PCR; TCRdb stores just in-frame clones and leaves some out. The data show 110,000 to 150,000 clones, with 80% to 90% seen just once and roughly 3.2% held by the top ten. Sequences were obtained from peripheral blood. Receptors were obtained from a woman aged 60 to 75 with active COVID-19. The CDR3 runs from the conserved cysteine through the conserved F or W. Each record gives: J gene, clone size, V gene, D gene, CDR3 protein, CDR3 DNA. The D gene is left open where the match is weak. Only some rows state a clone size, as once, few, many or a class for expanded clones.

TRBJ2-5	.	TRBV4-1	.	CASSPRLAPGGETQYF	TGCGCCAGCAGCCCCCGATTAGCGCCCGGGGGAGAGACCCAGTACTTC
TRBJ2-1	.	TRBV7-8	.	CASTLGATGLDEQFF	TGTGCCAGCACCCTGGGGGCTACAGGGTTGGATGAGCAGTTCTTC
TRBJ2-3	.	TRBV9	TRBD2	CASSVASSGSQDTQYF	TGTGCCAGCAGCGTAGCGAGTAGCGGGAGTCAAGATACGCAGTATTTT
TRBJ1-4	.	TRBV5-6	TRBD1	CASSLGAGTANEKLFF	TGTGCCAGCAGCTTGGGCGCCGGGACAGCTAATGAAAAACTGTTTTTT
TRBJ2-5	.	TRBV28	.	CASRPGLLETQYF	TGTGCCAGCAGGCCGGGACTGTTGGAGACCCAGTACTTC
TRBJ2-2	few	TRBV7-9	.	CASSLAGTNTGELFF	TGTGCCAGCAGCTTAGCGGGCACGAACACCGGGGAGCTGTTTTTT
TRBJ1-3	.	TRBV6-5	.	CASSLGVYGNTIYF	TGTGCCAGCAGCTTAGGGGTATATGGAAACACCATATATTTT
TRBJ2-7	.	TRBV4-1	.	CASSPSGRGVEQYF	TGCGCCAGCAGCCCCTCGGGCAGGGGGGTTGAGCAGTACTTC
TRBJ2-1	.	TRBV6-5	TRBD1	CASSYPGQGANEQFF	TGTGCCAGCAGTTACCCGGGACAGGGGGCCAATGAGCAGTTCTTC
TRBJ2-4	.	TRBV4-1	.	CASSQFGLAKNIQYF	TGCGCCAGCAGCCAGTTCGGACTAGCCAAAAACATTCAGTACTTC
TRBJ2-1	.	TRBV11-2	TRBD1	CASSSGQGGNEQFF	TGTGCCAGCAGCTCGGGACAGGGAGGCAATGAGCAGTTCTTC
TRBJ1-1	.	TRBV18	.	CASSPGVNTEAFF	TGTGCCAGCTCCCCGGGGGTGAACACTGAAGCTTTCTTT
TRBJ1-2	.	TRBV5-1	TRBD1	CASSLETGGGGYTF	TGCGCCAGCAGCCTTGAGACAGGGGGCGGTGGCTACACCTTC
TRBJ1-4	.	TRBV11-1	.	CASSPGGFTNEKLFF	TGTGCCAGCAGCCCAGGAGGGTTCACTAATGAAAAACTGTTTTTT